These 3 T cell receptor beta chains originate from one sample sequenced in a study of PD-1 blockade in classical Hodgkin lymphoma. Time point here: cycle 4 day 1 (C4D1), after less than seven weeks of nivolumab. Each of the patients experienced relapse following autologous stem cell transplantation, and their brentuximab vedotin exposure differed. The repertoire was sequenced with immunoSEQ multiplex PCR; TCRdb's copy has only in-frame clones and lacks some. The sample has 100,000 or so clones, approximately 94% seen once. The source was peripheral blood mononuclear cells (PBMCs), collected before the fourth cycle of nivolumab. The source is a human donor with classical Hodgkin lymphoma.

The chain couples TRBV12-5 to TRBJ1-1; TRBD1 is a possible D gene (5 bases). The CDR3 sequence is 13 residues long. Trimming cost V 2 bases and J 8 bases, with 12 bases left between them. Germline V gene sequence: CDR1 LGHNT, CDR2 FRNRAP. CDR3 sequence: CASGLYRLGEAFF. CDR3 DNA sequence: TGTGCTAGTGGTTTGTACAGGCTTGGCGAAGCTTTCTTT.

The rearrangement links TRBV13 to TRBJ2-1; the D gene could be TRBD1 or TRBD2 (5 bases each). CDR1 and CDR2 from the germline V gene are PRHDT and FYEKMQ (reference sequence). Trimming removed 1 base at V and 9 bases at J, with 22 bases between. This CDR3 is built from 17 residues. The CDR3 DNA is TGTGCCAGCAGCTTAGACCTTCGGGCGCGCCCGAGGGGTGAGCAGTTCTTC. This codes for CASSLDLRARPRGEQFF.

The rearrangement uses TRBV7-9 and TRBJ2-1; no reliable D call. Per the germline V gene, CDR1 is SEHNR and CDR2 is FQNEAQ (reference sequence). Trimming cost V 1 base and J 6 bases, with 7 bases left between them. The CDR3 spans 13 residues. CDR3 amino acids: CASSLEKGNEQFF. CDR3 sequence (DNA): TGTGCCAGCAGCTTAGAAAAGGGCAATGAGCAGTTCTTC.